A selection of T cell receptor beta chains follows, all from one sample in a study of radiation and T cells in renal cell carcinoma. Some clones are missing from TCRdb's copy, which holds only in-frame ones; the method was immunoSEQ multiplex PCR. The sample shows 90,000 to 95,000 clones, over 75% of them seen only once. The specimen comprised blood, sampled from a patient whose treatment included radiotherapy and nephrectomy. Receptors were obtained from a man aged 55 to 70 with renal cell carcinoma. Each CDR3 is given with its conserved first and last residue. A D gene is named only where the DNA matches it firmly. Where a row states a size, it is once, few, many or the class of an expanded clone; other rows omit it.

>TRBJ2-6|.|TRBV18|.
CASSPSGANVLTF
TGTGCCAGCTCACCATCTGGGGCCAACGTCCTGACTTTC
>TRBJ2-2|.|TRBV2|.
CASSEGREVGELFF
TGTGCCAGCAGTGAAGGCAGGGAGGTCGGGGAGCTGTTTTTT
>TRBJ1-4|.|TRBV2|.
CASSVAGAEGKLFF
TGTGCCAGCAGTGTGGCCGGGGCTGAAGGAAAACTGTTTTTT
>TRBJ2-1|.|TRBV28|TRBD1
CASSPGTGHYNEQFF
TGTGCCAGCAGCCCAGGGACAGGGCACTACAATGAGCAGTTCTTC
>TRBJ2-2|.|TRBV19|TRBD2
CASPFRPLGLFGSGKEAGELFF
TGTGCCAGCCCTTTTAGGCCCTTGGGCCTGTTTGGTAGCGGGAAAGAGGCCGGGGAGCTGTTTTTT
>TRBJ2-2|.|TRBV28|.
CASRLNTGELFF
TGTGCCAGCAGACTGAACACCGGGGAGCTGTTTTTT
>TRBJ1-4|.|TRBV11-2|.
CASSPWGSDEKLFF
TGTGCCAGCAGCCCCTGGGGATCGGATGAAAAACTGTTTTTT
>TRBJ2-1|once|TRBV11-3|.
CASSQGARLEQFF
TGTGCCAGCAGTCAAGGGGCCCGACTGGAGCAGTTCTTC
>TRBJ2-3|.|TRBV10-3|.
CASRLGEGDTQYF
TGTGCCTCGAGACTAGGAGAGGGGGATACGCAGTATTTT
>TRBJ2-7|.|TRBV7-9|TRBD2
CASSLVGGRGYEQYF
TGTGCCAGCAGCTTAGTTGGCGGGAGGGGGTACGAGCAGTACTTC
>TRBJ1-5|few|TRBV9|TRBD1
CASSVGTGQPQHF
TGTGCCAGCAGCGTAGGGACAGGCCAGCCCCAGCATTTT
>TRBJ2-5|.|TRBV6-5|.
CASSPRLRSQETQYF
TGTGCCAGCAGTCCCAGACTAAGGTCCCAAGAGACCCAGTACTTC
>TRBJ2-2|.|TRBV4-2|TRBD2
CASSPGTTYTGELFF
TGTGCCAGCAGCCCCGGGACTACGTACACCGGGGAGCTGTTTTTT
>TRBJ2-7|.|TRBV6-1|.
CASSQVTGPYEQYF
TGTGCCAGCAGTCAGGTGACGGGTCCCTACGAGCAGTACTTC
>TRBJ2-1|.|TRBV19|.
CASNLVGVGVSNEQFF
TGTGCCAGTAATCTAGTCGGTGTGGGTGTCTCCAATGAGCAGTTCTTC
>TRBJ2-1|.|TRBV7-9|TRBD2
CASSLGLAGYEQFF
TGTGCCAGCAGCTTAGGGCTAGCGGGTTATGAGCAGTTCTTC
>TRBJ1-3|.|TRBV7-3|TRBD1
CASSPQGPPLSGNTIYF
TGTGCCAGCAGCCCACAGGGGCCCCCTCTCTCTGGAAACACCATATATTTT
>TRBJ1-5|.|TRBV7-9|TRBD1
CASSSDSTGGYSNQPQHF
TGTGCCAGCAGCTCAGATTCGACAGGGGGGTATAGCAATCAGCCCCAGCATTTT
>TRBJ2-1|.|TRBV7-9|TRBD1
CASNLQGLSNEQFF
TGTGCCAGCAATCTACAGGGGCTGAGCAATGAGCAGTTCTTC
>TRBJ1-5|.|TRBV6-5|.
CASNGGGSGQPQHF
TGTGCCAGCAACGGAGGGGGGTCCGGGCAGCCCCAGCATTTT
>TRBJ2-1|.|TRBV4-1|.
CASSQDGSGRYNEQFF
TGCGCCAGCAGCCAAGATGGGTCCGGGAGATACAATGAGCAGTTCTTC
>TRBJ1-4|.|TRBV28|.
CASSPGYGAGYEKLFF
TGTGCCAGCAGTCCAGGATATGGGGCCGGATACGAAAAACTGTTTTTT
>TRBJ1-1|few|TRBV19|.
CASSTAGPVYYTEAFF
TGTGCCAGTAGCACGGCCGGCCCCGTGTATTACACTGAAGCTTTCTTT
>TRBJ2-2|.|TRBV5-6|.
CASSLEGLGNTGELFF
TGTGCCAGCAGCTTGGAGGGGTTGGGGAACACCGGGGAGCTGTTTTTT
>TRBJ2-7|few|TRBV19|TRBD2
CASSITSGRISYEQYF
TGTGCCAGTAGTATAACTAGCGGGAGGATCTCCTACGAGCAGTACTTC
>TRBJ2-3|.|TRBV10-1|.
CASSEGTDTQYF
TGCGCCAGCAGTGAGGGGACAGATACGCAGTATTTT
>TRBJ2-1|few|TRBV7-2|TRBD2
CASSLSSGRAAEQFF
TGTGCCAGCAGCTTGTCTAGCGGGAGGGCCGCTGAGCAGTTCTTC
>TRBJ2-2|.|TRBV6-1|.
CASSLDRTTGELFF
TGTGCCAGCAGCCTGGACAGAACGACCGGGGAGCTGTTTTTT
>TRBJ2-1|.|TRBV6-5|.
CASIGPKLGEQFF
TGTGCCAGCATAGGCCCCAAACTAGGAGAGCAGTTCTTC
>TRBJ2-3|.|TRBV5-1|TRBD2
CASRTSGVTDTQYF
TGCGCCAGCAGGACTAGCGGAGTCACAGATACGCAGTATTTT
>TRBJ2-7|.|TRBV5-8|.
CASSLTGYEQYF
TGTGCCAGCAGCTTGACTGGATACGAGCAGTACTTC
>TRBJ2-7|once|TRBV29-1|TRBD2
CSVGGASGSPSWEQYF
TGCAGCGTTGGAGGGGCTAGCGGATCACCCTCCTGGGAGCAGTACTTC
>TRBJ2-2|once|TRBV7-8|TRBD2
CASSWKLAGATGGELFF
TGTGCCAGCAGCTGGAAACTAGCGGGGGCAACAGGCGGGGAGCTGTTTTTT